One and the same sample provided the 8 T cell receptor beta chains below, sequenced in a study of blood T cell repertoires in COVID-19. Clones were read by immunoSEQ multiplex PCR, and TCRdb kept only the in-frame ones, dropping some. There are 150,000 to 200,000 clones in the sample; 75% to 85% occur only once, and 1.5% lies in the top ten. Sequencing was carried out using peripheral blood. Every receptor here comes from a human donor in a cohort sampled during active COVID-19.

The chain uses TRBV10-1 and TRBJ2-3, with 8 bases fitting TRBD2. CDR1 WNHNN and CDR2 SYGVQD come from the germline V gene (reference sequence). This CDR3 spans 15 amino acids. The V gene end was trimmed by 3 bases and the J gene end by 1 base; junction bases not matched to a gene: 3. The CDR3 here is CASSDVSGGTDTQYF. CDR3 nucleotides: TGCGCCAGCAGTGATGTTAGCGGGGGCACAGATACGCAGTATTTT.

The chain employs TRBV7-6 and TRBJ2-3; no definite D call. Trimming shortened V by 4 bases and J by 8 bases, and 7 bases separated the two germline ends. CDR3 length: 11 residues. Germline CDR1 and CDR2: SGHVS and FNYEAQ. CDR3 region: CASSSTGTQYF. CDR3 bases: TGTGCCAGCAGCTCTACCGGTACGCAGTATTTT.

This chain uses TRBV12-5 with TRBJ2-1; D is undetermined. Trimming pared 6 bases from V and 0 bases from J, leaving 9 bases between. The CDR3 is 14 amino acids. Per the germline V gene, CDR1 is LGHNT and CDR2 is FRNRAP. DNA of the CDR3: TGTGCTAGTGGAAGCGTGAGCTCCTACAATGAGCAGTTCTTC. It codes for CASGSVSSYNEQFF.

V is TRBV18 and J is TRBJ2-7, with 9 bases identical to TRBD1. The CDR3 totals 13 residues. The V gene's germline CDR1 is KGHSH and CDR2 LQKENI. J lost 2 bases, V lost 5 bases, and 1 base had no gene match. In DNA, the CDR3 is TGTGCCAGCTCAGGGGACAGGGCCTACGAGCAGTACTTC. Translating gives CASSGDRAYEQYF.

The chain couples TRBV5-4 to TRBJ2-6, with 15 bases identical to TRBD2. Germline V gene lookup returns CDR1 SGHNT and CDR2 YYREEE (reference sequence). The CDR3 length is 20 residues. The V and J ends lost 5 bases and 0 bases, in that order; junction bases with no gene match: 9. The CDR3: CASSPGGTSGGLSGANVLTF. CDR3 sequence (DNA): TGTGCCAGCAGTCCCGGGGGGACTAGCGGGGGGCTCTCTGGGGCCAACGTCCTGACTTTC.

This clone showed up just a few times. The chain joins TRBV12-3 or TRBV12-4 to TRBJ1-6, with D unresolved. CDR3 length equals 12 residues. V shed 0 bases and J shed 12 bases, with 6 bases lying between them. This CDR3 reads CASSLAGQPLHF. DNA for the CDR3: TGTGCCAGCAGTTTAGCCGGTCAACCCCTCCACTTT.

The chain links TRBV7-2 to TRBJ2-1; 9 bases map to TRBD2. This CDR3 comprises 15 residues. Germline V gene lookup returns CDR1 SGHTA and CDR2 FQGNSA. Trimming at V came to 1 base and at J to 11 bases, leaving 9 bases not matched to a gene. The CDR3 coding sequence is TGTGCCAGCAGCTTAGAAATGGCCAGCGGGGGGAAGCAGTTCTTC. Amino acid sequence: CASSLEMASGGKQFF.

The rearrangement joins TRBV27 to TRBJ2-7; 8 nucleotides agree with TRBD1. CDR1 MNHEY and CDR2 SMNVEV come from the germline V gene (reference sequence). Losses at the gene ends were 6 bases for V and 3 bases for J; bases not matched to a gene: 10. This CDR3 spans 15 amino acids. The CDR3 region is CASSRAGTGRYEQYF. In nucleotides, the CDR3 is TGTGCCAGCAGCCGCGCCGGGACAGGTCGCTACGAGCAGTACTTC.